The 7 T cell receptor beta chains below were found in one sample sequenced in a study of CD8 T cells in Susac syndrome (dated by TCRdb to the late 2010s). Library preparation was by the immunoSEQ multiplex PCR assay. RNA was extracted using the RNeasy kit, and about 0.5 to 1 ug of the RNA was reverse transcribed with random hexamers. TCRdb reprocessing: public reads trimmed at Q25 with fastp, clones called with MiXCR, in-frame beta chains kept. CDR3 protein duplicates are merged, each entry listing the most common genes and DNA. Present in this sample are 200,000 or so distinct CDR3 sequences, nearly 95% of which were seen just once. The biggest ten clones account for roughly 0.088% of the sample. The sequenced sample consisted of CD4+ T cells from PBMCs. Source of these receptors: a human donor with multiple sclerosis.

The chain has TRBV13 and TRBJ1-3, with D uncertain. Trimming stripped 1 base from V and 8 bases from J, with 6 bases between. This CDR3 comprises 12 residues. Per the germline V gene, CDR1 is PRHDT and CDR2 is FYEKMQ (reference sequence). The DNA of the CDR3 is TGTGCCAGCAGCTTAGCTTGGGACACCATATATTTT. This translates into CASSLAWDTIYF. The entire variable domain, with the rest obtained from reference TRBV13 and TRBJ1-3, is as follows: AAGVIQSPRHLIKEKRETATLKCYPIPRHDTVYWYQQGPGQDPQFLISFYEKMQSDKGSIPDRFSAQQFSDYHSELNMSSLELGDSALYFCASSLAWDTIYFGEGSWLTVV.

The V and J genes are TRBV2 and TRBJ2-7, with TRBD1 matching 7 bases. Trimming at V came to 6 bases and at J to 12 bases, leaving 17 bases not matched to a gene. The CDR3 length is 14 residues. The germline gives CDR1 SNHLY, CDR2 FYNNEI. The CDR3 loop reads CASRTQTGFGWWYF. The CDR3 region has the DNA TGTGCCAGCAGGACTCAGACAGGGTTCGGTTGGTGGTACTTC.

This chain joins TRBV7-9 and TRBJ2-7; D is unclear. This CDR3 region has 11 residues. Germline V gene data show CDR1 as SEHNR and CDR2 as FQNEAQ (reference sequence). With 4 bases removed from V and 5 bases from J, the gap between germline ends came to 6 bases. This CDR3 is CASSSQNEQYF. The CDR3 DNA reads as TGTGCCAGCAGCTCCCAGAACGAGCAGTACTTC.

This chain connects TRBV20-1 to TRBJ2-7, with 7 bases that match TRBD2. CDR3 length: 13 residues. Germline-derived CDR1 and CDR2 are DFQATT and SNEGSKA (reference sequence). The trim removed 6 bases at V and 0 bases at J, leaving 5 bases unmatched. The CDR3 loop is CSAERGVSYEQYF. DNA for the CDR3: TGCAGTGCCGAGCGGGGTGTCTCCTACGAGCAGTACTTC.

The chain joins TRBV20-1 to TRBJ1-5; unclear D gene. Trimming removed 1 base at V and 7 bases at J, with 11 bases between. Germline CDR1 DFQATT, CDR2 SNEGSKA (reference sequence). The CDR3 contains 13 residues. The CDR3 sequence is CSARGYTGQPQHF. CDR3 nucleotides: TGCAGTGCTAGAGGTTACACGGGGCAGCCCCAGCATTTT.

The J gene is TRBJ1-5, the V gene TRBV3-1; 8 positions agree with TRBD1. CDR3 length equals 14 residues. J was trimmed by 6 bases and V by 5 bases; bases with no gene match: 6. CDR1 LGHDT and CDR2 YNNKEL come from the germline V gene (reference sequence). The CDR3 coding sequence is TGTGCCAGCAGCTACAGGGGGTCGGTTCAGCCCCAGCATTTT. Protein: CASSYRGSVQPQHF. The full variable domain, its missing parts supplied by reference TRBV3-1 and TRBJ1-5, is DTAVSQTPKYLVTQMGNDKSIKCEQNLGHDTMYWYKQDSKKFLKIMFSYNNKELIINETVPNRFSPKSPDKAHLNLHINSLELGDSAVYFCASSYRGSVQPQHFGDGTRLSIL.

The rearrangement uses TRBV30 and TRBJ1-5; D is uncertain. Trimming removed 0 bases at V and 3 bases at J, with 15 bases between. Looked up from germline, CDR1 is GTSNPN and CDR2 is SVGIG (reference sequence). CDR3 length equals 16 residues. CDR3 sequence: CAWSVFGQGINQPQHF. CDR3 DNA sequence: TGTGCCTGGAGTGTATTTGGGCAAGGGATCAATCAGCCCCAGCATTTT.